This is a list of T cell receptor beta chains from one sample in a study of CD8 T cells in Susac syndrome. TCRdb called the immunoSEQ multiplex PCR reads again in MiXCR, with one record for every CDR3 protein. The table includes tens of thousands of distinct CDR3 sequences, 85% to 95% detected once. Source material: CD8+ T cells from PBMCs. These receptors were taken from a human donor with Susac syndrome. CDR3s include the opening cysteine and the closing phenylalanine or tryptophan. Each record gives: V gene, clone size, J gene, D gene, CDR3 DNA, CDR3 protein. A D gene is named only where the DNA matches it firmly. Some rows mark clone size as missing; the rest say once, few, many or name a class of expanded clone.

>TRBV30|-|TRBJ2-3|-
TGTGCCTGGAGTGTGGAAGAAATCTTAGGGGTCCCAAGCACAGATACGCAGTATTTT
CAWSVEEILGVPSTDTQYF
>TRBV30|-|TRBJ2-5|-
TGTGCCTGGGGTGTGACACTGAACCAAGAGACCCAGTACTTC
CAWGVTLNQETQYF
>TRBV13|-|TRBJ1-2|TRBD1
TGTGCCAGCAGCTCCTTGACAGGGGGAATAGCAGCGGGCTATGGCTACACCTTC
CASSSLTGGIAAGYGYTF
>TRBV30|-|TRBJ1-5|-
TGTGCCTGGAGTTCCACAGGGTACAATCAGCCCCAGCATTTT
CAWSSTGYNQPQHF
>TRBV12-3/TRBV12-4|-|TRBJ1-1|-
TGTGCCAGCAGTTTAGCGCCCGGGTCTGAAGCTTTCTTT
CASSLAPGSEAFF
>TRBV30|-|TRBJ2-2|-
TGTGCCTGGAAGGCAGGGACACCAGATACCGGGGAGCTGTTTTTT
CAWKAGTPDTGELFF
>TRBV5-1|-|TRBJ2-1|-
TGCGCCAGCAACGGGCGGCTCCTCGGCGAGCAGTTCTTC
CASNGRLLGEQFF
>TRBV29-1|-|TRBJ2-1|TRBD1
TGCAGCGCCGTCCCGGGACAGGGGGCGAGATACTACAATGAGCAGTTCTTC
CSAVPGQGARYYNEQFF
>TRBV27|few|TRBJ1-1|-
TGTGCCAGCAGTTTAGGGGGTGGGACTGAAGCTTTCTTT
CASSLGGGTEAFF
>TRBV21-1|once|TRBJ1-2|-
TGTGCCAGTATCCTGTGGGGATTGGGCTACACCTTC
CASILWGLGYTF
>TRBV5-4|-|TRBJ1-1|-
TGTGCCAGCAGCGGTATAGGAAATGAAGCTTTCTTT
CASSGIGNEAFF
>TRBV3-1|once|TRBJ2-1|-
TGTGCCAGCAGCCAAGATCCGGGTGAGCAGTTCTTC
CASSQDPGEQFF
>TRBV15|-|TRBJ2-7|-
TGTGCCACCAGCAGCTTACCGGGAGAGACCTACGAGCAGTACTTC
CATSSLPGETYEQYF
>TRBV27|-|TRBJ2-7|-
TGTGCCAGCAGTTCCTCAGGGTTCCACGAGCAGTACTTC
CASSSSGFHEQYF
>TRBV6-4|-|TRBJ1-2|-
TGTGCCAGCAGTGACGAGGGCTATGGCTACACCTTC
CASSDEGYGYTF
>TRBV19|once|TRBJ2-1|TRBD2
TGTGCCAGTAGTATGGCGGGAGGGGACAATGAGCAGTTCTTC
CASSMAGGDNEQFF